This T cell receptor beta chain emerged from a study of T cells in Graves' hyperthyroidism and ophthalmopathy. CDR3 length equals 14 residues. The germline V gene has CDR1 SGDLS and CDR2 YYNGEE. Trimming removed 3 bases from V and 1 base from J, with 10 bases in between. Points on this clonotype: What it binds is not known.

Calling Graves' hyperthyroidism stable meant ophthalmopathy did not progress within 18 months. Among the patients, aged 18 to 65, hyperthyroidism was newly diagnosed and had lasted under 2 months. Amplification of TCR beta CDR3 regions was performed using RNA transcripts as template. The HTBI primer set was used in a first-round RT-PCR of the TCR CDR3. TCRdb re-called the multiplex PCR reads with MiXCR, one entry per CDR3 protein. This sample carries under 450,000 distinct CDR3 sequences, about a sixth of them seen once, and the ten largest clones take 11% to 15%. Findings of the study overall: Ophthalmopathy and stable hyperthyroidism were separated by a 13 V-J model.

The clonotype comes from a woman aged 18 to 35 with Graves' hyperthyroidism. The sample was blood. The chain uses TRBV9 and TRBJ1-1; D unresolved. The CDR3 spells CASSAGLRNTEAFF. The DNA of the CDR3 is TGTGCCAGCAGCGCAGGACTGCGGAACACTGAAGCTTTCTTT.